This T cell receptor beta chain was recovered during a study of human T cells and chemical hapten exposure. The time point was: patch test 1, 2 weeks after DPC sensitization. The treatment was: therapeutic diphenylcyclopropenone sensitization with weekly scalp DPC. Unfractionated whole blood was the source of the extracted total RNA. This clonotype has a count of ten or more. Its antigen is not identified. General study results and limits: Given that the donors had alopecia, their immune response may differ from that seen in healthy people. While controls formed fewer of them, expanded TCRs formed significantly more large CDR3 similarity clusters. Following DPC sensitization, TCRs present above 1 in 1000 frequency showed no change.

This CDR3 has 15 residues. V trimming: 4 bases; J trimming: 1 base; junction bases outside the gene matches: 5. Germline V gives CDR1 SGHRS, CDR2 YFSETQ. TCRdb passed the RACE reads through MiXCR, listing each CDR3 protein once. The sample lists 39,000 or so distinct CDR3 sequences; 3.5% to 4% were seen once. The TCR comes from a man between 50 and 59 years old with alopecia areata. Some clones in this sample may be carry-over from other donors' samples. This chain links TRBV5-1 with TRBJ2-7; 10 bases line up with TRBD2. Source: whole blood, taken in connection with sensitization to the hapten diphenylcyclopropenone (DPC). CDR3 residues: CASSMTSGPSYEQYF. The CDR3 DNA reads as TGCGCCAGCAGCATGACTAGCGGGCCGTCCTACGAGCAGTACTTC.